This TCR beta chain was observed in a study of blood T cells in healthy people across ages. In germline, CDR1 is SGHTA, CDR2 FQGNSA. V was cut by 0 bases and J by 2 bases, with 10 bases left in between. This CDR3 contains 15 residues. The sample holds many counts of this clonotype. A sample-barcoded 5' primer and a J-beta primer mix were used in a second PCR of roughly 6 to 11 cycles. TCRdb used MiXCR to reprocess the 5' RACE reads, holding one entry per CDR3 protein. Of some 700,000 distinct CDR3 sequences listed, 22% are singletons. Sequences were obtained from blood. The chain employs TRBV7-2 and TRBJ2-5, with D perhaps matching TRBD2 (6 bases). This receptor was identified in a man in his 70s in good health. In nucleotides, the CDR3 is TGTGCCAGCAGCTTAGCGGCTAGCGTACAAGAGACCCAGTACTTC. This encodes CASSLAASVQETQYF.